This T cell receptor beta chain was retrieved from a study of identical twins. Whole-study findings and limits: Insertions were reduced in abundant cord blood beta clonotypes but not in memory repertoires. Within twin pairs, the out-of-frame alpha sequences they shared showed excess low generation probability.

In its sample, this clonotype was seen many times. Its antigen remains unknown. TCRdb processed the 5' RACE reads anew with MiXCR; each CDR3 protein has one entry. The data hold hundreds of thousands of distinct CDR3 sequences, with approximately 9% observed a single time. Trimming stripped 2 bases from V and 5 bases from J, with 10 bases between. Germline loops: CDR1 SGHRS, CDR2 YFSETQ. The CDR3 is 13 residues long. The sample taken for sequencing was memory (CD45RO+) T cells sorted from blood. The chain has TRBV5-1 and TRBJ2-5; unclear D gene. This TCR came from a woman aged 18 to 35 in good health. CDR3 in DNA: TGCGCCAGCAGCTTCACACCTGAGGAGACCCAGTACTTC. This sequence encodes CASSFTPEETQYF.